These T cell receptor beta chains were read from a single sample in a study of T cell repertoires in cytomegalovirus infection. These TCRs are of unknown antigen specificity. TCRdb passed the reads through MiXCR, listing each CDR3 protein once. The table lists 300,000 to 400,000 distinct CDR3 sequences, approximately 32% of them singletons, with 20% in the top ten. Sequencing was performed on cultured PBMCs, taken from culture after CMV antigen stimulation. The receptors shown here come from a human donor in good health (CMV status not recorded). Some clones in this sample may be carry-over from other donors' samples. Both conserved end residues are part of each CDR3. D genes are given only for firm matches. Where a row states a size, it is once, few, many or the class of an expanded clone; other rows omit it.

V: TRBV10-1; D: TRBD2; length: 17; J: TRBJ2-1; size: -; CDR3: CASSESISLAGDNEQFF; DNA: TGCGCCAGCAGTGAGTCGATTAGTCTAGCGGGGGACAATGAGCAGTTCTTC
V: TRBV7-4; D: TRBD2; length: 15; J: TRBJ2-1; size: -; CDR3: CASSSSNSGANEQFF; DNA: TGTGCCAGCAGTTCATCGAATAGCGGGGCAAATGAGCAGTTCTTC
V: TRBV6-7; D: -; length: 13; J: TRBJ1-2; size: -; CDR3: CASSYGGTAGYTF; DNA: TGTGCCAGCAGTTACGGTGGGACGGCTGGCTACACCTTC
V: TRBV18; D: TRBD2; length: 15; J: TRBJ2-1; size: -; CDR3: CASSPTSGSFNEQFF; DNA: TGTGCCAGCTCACCGACTAGCGGGTCTTTCAATGAGCAGTTCTTC
V: TRBV7-7; D: -; length: 13; J: TRBJ2-7; size: -; CDR3: CASSPSGAGLQYF; DNA: TGTGCTAGCAGCCCCTCTGGGGCCGGTCTGCAGTACTTC
V: TRBV6-5; D: -; length: 13; J: TRBJ1-1; size: -; CDR3: CASVKGAGGVAFF; DNA: TGTGCCTCAGTAAAGGGAGCCGGGGGCGTAGCTTTCTTT
V: TRBV24-1; D: TRBD2; length: 17; J: TRBJ2-3; size: few; CDR3: CATSDLLNPAGKDTQYF; DNA: TGTGCCACCAGTGATTTGCTAAATCCAGCGGGAAAAGATACGCAGTATTTT
V: TRBV18; D: TRBD2; length: 16; J: TRBJ2-7; size: -; CDR3: CASSPFGTSVAYEQYF; DNA: TGTGCCAGCTCACCTTTCGGGACTAGCGTTGCCTACGAGCAGTACTTC
V: TRBV6-1; D: -; length: 12; J: TRBJ1-1; size: many; CDR3: CASRRLNTEAFF; DNA: TGTGCCAGCAGGAGGCTGAACACTGAAGCTTTCTTT
V: TRBV12-3/TRBV12-4; D: TRBD1; length: 15; J: TRBJ1-5; size: many; CDR3: CASSIRQGSNQPQHF; DNA: TGTGCCAGCAGTATCAGACAGGGGAGCAATCAGCCCCAGCATTTT
V: TRBV28; D: -; length: 13; J: TRBJ1-2; size: -; CDR3: CASSLYGGDGYTF; DNA: TGTGCCAGCAGTTTATATGGAGGGGATGGCTACACCTTC
V: TRBV2; D: -; length: 14; J: TRBJ1-5; size: -; CDR3: CASRGGTSGGPQHF; DNA: TGTGCCAGCAGGGGGGGGACCTCGGGAGGGCCCCAGCATTTT
V: TRBV11-2; D: TRBD2; length: 15; J: TRBJ2-2; size: few; CDR3: CASRGGPGGTGELFF; DNA: TGTGCCAGCAGGGGGGGACCGGGGGGAACCGGGGAGCTGTTTTTT
V: TRBV28; D: TRBD2; length: 14; J: TRBJ2-5; size: few; CDR3: CASSWSGSRETQYF; DNA: TGTGCCAGCAGCTGGAGCGGGAGTAGAGAGACCCAGTACTTC
V: TRBV2; D: TRBD1; length: 13; J: TRBJ1-2; size: -; CDR3: CATTGGRVNGYTF; DNA: TGTGCCACTACAGGGGGTCGAGTGAATGGCTACACCTTC
V: TRBV2; D: TRBD1; length: 15; J: TRBJ2-3; size: -; CDR3: CASNRQGAGTDTQYF; DNA: TGTGCCAGCAATCGACAGGGGGCAGGCACAGATACGCAGTATTTT
V: TRBV20-1; D: TRBD1; length: 16; J: TRBJ2-3; size: few; CDR3: CSARPRDRGFTDTQYF; DNA: TGCAGTGCTAGACCGAGGGACAGGGGGTTTACAGATACGCAGTATTTT
V: TRBV18; D: TRBD1; length: 15; J: TRBJ1-5; size: -; CDR3: CASSSHRGLAQPQHF; DNA: TGTGCCAGCTCATCCCACAGGGGGCTTGCTCAGCCCCAGCATTTT
V: TRBV5-1; D: -; length: 14; J: TRBJ2-2; size: -; CDR3: CASSRDPYGGELFF; DNA: TGCGCCAGCAGCAGGGACCCATATGGAGGGGAGCTGTTTTTT
V: TRBV12-3/TRBV12-4; D: -; length: 15; J: TRBJ1-1; size: few; CDR3: CASSWGQGGETEAFF; DNA: TGTGCCAGCAGTTGGGGCCAAGGGGGGGAAACTGAAGCTTTCTTT
V: TRBV27; D: TRBD1; length: 13; J: TRBJ2-1; size: many; CDR3: CASSFRGSDEQFF; DNA: TGTGCCAGCAGTTTCAGGGGGAGCGATGAGCAGTTCTTC
V: TRBV2; D: -; length: 11; J: TRBJ2-5; size: once; CDR3: CASSLGKTQYF; DNA: TGTGCCAGCAGTCTAGGGAAGACCCAGTACTTC
V: TRBV29-1; D: TRBD1; length: 16; J: TRBJ2-2; size: -; CDR3: CSVEEFGQGSAGELFF; DNA: TGCAGCGTTGAAGAGTTTGGACAGGGGTCCGCCGGGGAGCTGTTTTTT
V: TRBV7-3; D: TRBD2; length: 12; J: TRBJ2-1; size: -; CDR3: CASSSSGGRVFF; DNA: TGTGCCAGCAGCTCGTCGGGGGGGCGGGTGTTCTTC
V: TRBV7-4; D: -; length: 12; J: TRBJ1-3; size: -; CDR3: CASSPDRDTIYF; DNA: TGTGCCAGCAGCCCGGACAGAGACACCATATATTTT
V: TRBV7-9; D: -; length: 12; J: TRBJ1-1; size: few; CDR3: CATGGGYTEAFF; DNA: TGTGCCACCGGGGGGGGCTACACTGAAGCTTTCTTT
V: TRBV28; D: -; length: 13; J: TRBJ1-2; size: few; CDR3: CASRGDRNYGYTF; DNA: TGTGCCAGCAGGGGGGACCGTAACTATGGCTACACCTTC
V: TRBV6-1; D: -; length: 15; J: TRBJ1-2; size: -; CDR3: CASSDYRQEGYGYTF; DNA: TGTGCCAGCAGTGACTATAGACAGGAGGGCTATGGCTACACCTTC
V: TRBV9; D: TRBD2; length: 15; J: TRBJ2-2; size: -; CDR3: CASSPTGGWTGELFF; DNA: TGTGCCAGCAGCCCTACGGGAGGGTGGACCGGGGAGCTGTTTTTT
V: TRBV7-6; D: TRBD2; length: 17; J: TRBJ2-1; size: few; CDR3: CASSNPGTSGPYNEQFF; DNA: TGTGCCAGCAGCAACCCCGGGACTAGCGGGCCATACAATGAGCAGTTCTTC
V: TRBV13; D: -; length: 14; J: TRBJ1-6; size: once; CDR3: CASSLSRRNSPLHF; DNA: TGTGCCAGCAGCTTATCCAGGAGGAATTCACCCCTCCACTTT
V: TRBV20-1; D: TRBD2; length: 14; J: TRBJ2-1; size: -; CDR3: CSARGGSSYNEQFF; DNA: TGCAGTGCTAGAGGCGGGAGCTCCTACAATGAGCAGTTCTTC
V: TRBV19; D: TRBD1; length: 14; J: TRBJ1-2; size: -; CDR3: CASSGQGNAYGYTF; DNA: TGTGCCAGTAGTGGACAGGGAAACGCCTATGGCTACACCTTC
V: TRBV27; D: -; length: 12; J: TRBJ1-1; size: -; CDR3: CASSRTNTEAFF; DNA: TGTGCCAGCAGTAGGACGAACACTGAAGCTTTCTTT
V: TRBV27; D: TRBD1; length: 14; J: TRBJ2-5; size: -; CDR3: CASSYRGRYETQYF; DNA: TGTGCCAGCAGTTATAGGGGGCGATATGAGACCCAGTACTTC
V: TRBV7-7; D: -; length: 14; J: TRBJ2-5; size: many; CDR3: CASSLRASRETQYF; DNA: TGTGCCAGCAGCTTAAGAGCGAGTCGAGAGACCCAGTACTTC
V: TRBV5-5; D: TRBD1; length: 14; J: TRBJ2-7; size: -; CDR3: CASSNHQGAYEQYF; DNA: TGTGCCAGCAGCAATCACCAGGGGGCCTACGAGCAGTACTTC
V: TRBV28; D: -; length: 15; J: TRBJ2-7; size: many; CDR3: CASTSPRDTTYEQYF; DNA: TGTGCCAGCACCTCCCCCCGGGACACGACCTACGAGCAGTACTTC
V: TRBV7-2; D: -; length: 12; J: TRBJ1-5; size: many; CDR3: CASSSLLQPQHF; DNA: TGTGCCAGCAGCTCACTCCTCCAGCCCCAGCATTTT
V: TRBV6-1; D: -; length: 10; J: TRBJ1-2; size: -; CDR3: CASRRRGYTF; DNA: TGTGCCAGCAGACGTCGAGGCTACACCTTC
V: TRBV6-1; D: TRBD2; length: 15; J: TRBJ2-3; size: many; CDR3: CASSRERGGTDTQYF; DNA: TGTGCCAGCAGTCGCGAGCGGGGGGGCACAGATACGCAGTATTTT
V: TRBV27; D: -; length: 13; J: TRBJ1-5; size: few; CDR3: CASSPAVNQPQHF; DNA: TGTGCCAGCAGCCCAGCGGTCAATCAGCCCCAGCATTTT
V: TRBV2; D: -; length: 11; J: TRBJ2-7; size: -; CDR3: CASSDNYEQYF; DNA: TGTGCCAGCAGTGACAACTACGAGCAGTACTTC
V: TRBV12-3/TRBV12-4; D: TRBD2; length: 15; J: TRBJ2-5; size: few; CDR3: CASSSGTSGRETQYF; DNA: TGTGCCAGCAGTTCGGGGACTAGCGGGAGAGAGACCCAGTACTTC
V: TRBV29-1; D: -; length: 14; J: TRBJ1-1; size: -; CDR3: CSVEAGDLNTEAFF; DNA: TGCAGCGTTGAAGCGGGAGATTTGAACACTGAAGCTTTCTTT
V: TRBV18; D: -; length: 16; J: TRBJ1-4; size: few; CDR3: CASSPGVAGASEKLFF; DNA: TGTGCCAGCTCACCAGGAGTGGCGGGTGCGAGTGAAAAACTGTTTTTT
V: TRBV12-3/TRBV12-4; D: TRBD1; length: 15; J: TRBJ2-5; size: -; CDR3: CASSFGDRGMETQYF; DNA: TGTGCCAGCAGTTTTGGGGACAGAGGGATGGAGACCCAGTACTTC
V: TRBV12-3/TRBV12-4; D: TRBD1; length: 15; J: TRBJ1-2; size: few; CDR3: CASSLGNQGENGYTF; DNA: TGTGCCAGCAGTTTAGGGAACCAGGGGGAAAATGGCTACACCTTC
V: TRBV7-8; D: -; length: 14; J: TRBJ1-1; size: many; CDR3: CASSLYRENTEAFF; DNA: TGTGCCAGCAGCTTATATAGGGAGAACACTGAAGCTTTCTTT